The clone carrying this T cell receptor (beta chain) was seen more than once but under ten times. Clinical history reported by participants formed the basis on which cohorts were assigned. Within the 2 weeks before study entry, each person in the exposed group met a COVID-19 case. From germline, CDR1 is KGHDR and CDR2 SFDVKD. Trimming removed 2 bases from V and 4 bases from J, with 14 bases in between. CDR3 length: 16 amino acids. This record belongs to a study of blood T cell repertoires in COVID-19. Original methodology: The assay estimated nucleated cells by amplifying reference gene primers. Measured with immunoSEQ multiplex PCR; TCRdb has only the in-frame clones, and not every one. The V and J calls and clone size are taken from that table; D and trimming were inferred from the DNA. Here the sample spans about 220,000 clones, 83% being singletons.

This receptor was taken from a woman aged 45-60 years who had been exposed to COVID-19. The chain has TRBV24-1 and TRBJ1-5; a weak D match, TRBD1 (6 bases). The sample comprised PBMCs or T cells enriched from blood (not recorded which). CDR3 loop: CATSDSDGGPNQPQHF. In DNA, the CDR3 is TGTGCCACCAGTGATTCGGACGGGGGGCCTAATCAGCCCCAGCATTTT.